The 9 T cell receptor beta chains below come from one sample, sequenced in a study of blood T cell repertoires in COVID-19. Generated by immunoSEQ multiplex PCR, the TCRdb table keeps only in-frame clones and is missing some. This sample yields about 82,000 clones, of which about four fifths are seen a single time; 15% to 20% belongs to the top ten. The specimen was peripheral blood. Receptors were obtained from a woman aged 55-69 years with acute or convalescent COVID-19.

The chain's CDR3 is CASSGTANYGYTF. CDR3 DNA: TGTGCCAGCAGCGGGACAGCCAACTATGGCTACACCTTC. The chain is built from TRBV5-4 and TRBJ1-2; 7 nucleotides line up with TRBD1. The V and J ends lost 4 bases and 2 bases, in that order; junction bases with no gene match: 2. The germline gives CDR1 SGHNT, CDR2 YYREEE (reference sequence). The length of the CDR3 is 13 residues.

The CDR3 protein is CASSPGGGSGANVLTF. The DNA for the CDR3 is TGTGCCAGCAGCCCGGGGGGGGGCTCTGGGGCCAACGTCCTGACTTTC. The V and J genes are TRBV7-8 and TRBJ2-6, with TRBD2 identical over 8 bases. CDR3 size: 16 residues. V shed 5 bases and J 0 bases; nucleotides not matched to a gene: 3. CDR1 is SGHVS, CDR2 FQNEAQ, per germline.

The V gene is TRBV21-1, the J gene TRBJ1-5; the table gives TRBD1 as D, unverified against the DNA. TRBV21-1 is shown as a pseudogene. The CDR3 length is 13 residues. The CDR3 protein is CASVDSPPQPQHF. CDR3 in DNA: TGTGCCAGCGTGGACAGCCCACCCCAGCCCCAGCATTTT.

This clone was seen only a few times. The chain has TRBV6-4 and TRBJ2-1; perhaps TRBD1 as D (5 bases). The V end lost 2 bases, the J end lost 1 base, and 6 bases lay between the germline ends. The CDR3 consists of 14 residues. The germline V gene has CDR1 MRHNA and CDR2 SNTAGT. The CDR3 reads CASSDAGSYNEQFF. The CDR3 nucleotides are TGTGCCAGCAGTGACGCAGGGTCCTACAATGAGCAGTTCTTC.

The CDR3 here is CACTAGAGGLNEQFF. CDR3 DNA sequence: TGTGCCTGTACGGCCGGGGCGGGGGGGCTTAATGAGCAGTTCTTC. V and J are TRBV30 and TRBJ2-1, with 9 bases identical to TRBD2. The V segment lost 6 bases and the J segment 7 bases; nucleotides outside the gene matches: 13. CDR3 length equals 15 residues. The V gene's germline CDR1 is GTSNPN and CDR2 SVGIG (reference sequence).

V is TRBV5-1 and J is TRBJ2-5; D remains ambiguous. The CDR3 contains 13 residues. Germline CDR1 and CDR2: SGHRS and YFSETQ. V lost 3 bases, J lost 5 bases, and 11 bases lay in between. This CDR3 reads CASSSTTPETQYF. The DNA of the CDR3 is TGCGCCAGCAGCTCTACTACCCCGGAGACCCAGTACTTC.

The CDR3 nucleotides are TGCGCCAGCTCCATCCCGGAGCTCAATCAGCCCCAGCATTTT. Its protein is CASSIPELNQPQHF. This rearrangement joins TRBV4-1 to TRBJ1-5; D uncertain. CDR1 is MGHRA, CDR2 YSYEKL, per germline. The V gene lost 8 bases and the J gene lost 3 bases, with 14 bases spanning the gap. The CDR3 is made up of 14 amino acids.

J is TRBJ1-2 and V is TRBV5-8, with 9 bases fitting TRBD1. With 4 bases clipped from V and 3 bases from J, the junction kept 7 bases outside the gene matches. Germline V gene lookup returns CDR1 SGHTS and CDR2 YDEGEE. This CDR3 is built from 15 residues. The CDR3 sequence is CASSLDRGADYGYTF. CDR3 DNA: TGTGCCAGCAGCCTAGACAGGGGGGCGGACTATGGCTACACCTTC. Full variable domain (rest looked up from reference TRBV5-8 and TRBJ1-2): EAGVTQSPTHLIKTRGQQATLRCSPISGHTSVYWYQQALGLGLQFLLWYDEGEERNRGNFPPRFSGRQFPNYSSELNVNALELEDSALYLCASSLDRGADYGYTFGSGTRLTVV.

This sequence joins TRBV5-4 and TRBJ1-2; D might be TRBD1 (6 bases). Germline CDR1 SGHNT, CDR2 YYREEE (reference sequence). The CDR3 sequence is 16 residues long. V lost 2 bases to trimming and J lost 2 bases, with 16 bases between them. This CDR3 reads CASSFGPGTQNYGYTF. CDR3 bases: TGTGCCAGCAGCTTTGGGCCCGGGACACAGAACTATGGCTACACCTTC.